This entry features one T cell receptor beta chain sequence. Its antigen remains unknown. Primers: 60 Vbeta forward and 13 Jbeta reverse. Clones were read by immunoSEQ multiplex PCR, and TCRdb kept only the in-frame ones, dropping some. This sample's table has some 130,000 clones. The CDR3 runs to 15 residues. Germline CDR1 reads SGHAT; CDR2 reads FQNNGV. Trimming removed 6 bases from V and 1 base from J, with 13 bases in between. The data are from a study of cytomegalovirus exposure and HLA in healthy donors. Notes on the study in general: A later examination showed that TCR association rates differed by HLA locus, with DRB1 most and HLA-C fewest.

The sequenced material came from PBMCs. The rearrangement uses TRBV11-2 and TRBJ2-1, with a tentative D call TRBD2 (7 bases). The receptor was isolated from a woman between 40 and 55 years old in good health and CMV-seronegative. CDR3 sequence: CASRVRGGSYNEQFF. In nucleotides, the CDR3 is TGTGCCAGCAGAGTAAGGGGGGGGTCCTACAATGAGCAGTTCTTC.